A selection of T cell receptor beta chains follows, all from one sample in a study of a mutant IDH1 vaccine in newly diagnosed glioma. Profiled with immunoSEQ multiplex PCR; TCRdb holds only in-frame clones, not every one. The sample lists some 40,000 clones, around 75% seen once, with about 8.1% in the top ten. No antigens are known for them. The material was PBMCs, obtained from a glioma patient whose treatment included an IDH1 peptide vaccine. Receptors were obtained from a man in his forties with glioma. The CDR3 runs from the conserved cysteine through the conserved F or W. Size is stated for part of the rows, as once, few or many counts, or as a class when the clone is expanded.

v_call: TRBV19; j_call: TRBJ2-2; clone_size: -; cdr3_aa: CASSIGRNAGELFF
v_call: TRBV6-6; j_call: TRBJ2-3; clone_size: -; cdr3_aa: CASSSRTAYDTQYF
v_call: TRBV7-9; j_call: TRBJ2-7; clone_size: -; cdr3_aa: CASSPGLARDEQYF
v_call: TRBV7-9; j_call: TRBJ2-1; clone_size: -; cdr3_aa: CASSLGGLAGEQFF
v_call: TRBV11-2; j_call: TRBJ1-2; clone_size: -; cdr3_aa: CASRQIRGDYGYTF
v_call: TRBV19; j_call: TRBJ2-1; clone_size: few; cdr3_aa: CASRTGTGVNEQFF
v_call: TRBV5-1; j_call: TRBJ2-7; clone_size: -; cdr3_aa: CASSFSPGDYEQYF
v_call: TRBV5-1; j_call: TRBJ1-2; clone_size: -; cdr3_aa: CASSLGGRQPSGYTF
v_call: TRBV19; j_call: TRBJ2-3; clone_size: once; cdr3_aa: CASSRTSGIDTQYF
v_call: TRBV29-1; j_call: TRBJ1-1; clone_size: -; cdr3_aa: CSVANEAGRRMNTEAFF
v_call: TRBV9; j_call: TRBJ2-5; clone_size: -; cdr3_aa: CASSPGTSGSFETQYF
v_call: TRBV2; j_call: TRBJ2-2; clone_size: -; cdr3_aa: CASRGASNTGELFF
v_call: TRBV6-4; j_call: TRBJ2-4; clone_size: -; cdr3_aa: CASSPMEGNIQYF
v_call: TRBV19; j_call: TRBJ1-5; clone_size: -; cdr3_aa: CASSLGTGDHQPQHF
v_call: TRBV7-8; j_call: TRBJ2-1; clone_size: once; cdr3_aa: CASSQPPGQGISRNEQFF
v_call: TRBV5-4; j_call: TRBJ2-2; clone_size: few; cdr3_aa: CASSYPGLAVTGELFF
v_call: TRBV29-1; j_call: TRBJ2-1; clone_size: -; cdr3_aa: CSVEGQGYNEQFF
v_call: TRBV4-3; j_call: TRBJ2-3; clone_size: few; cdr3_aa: CASSQDWALSDTQYF
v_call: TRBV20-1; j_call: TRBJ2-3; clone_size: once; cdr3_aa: CSALSDTQYF
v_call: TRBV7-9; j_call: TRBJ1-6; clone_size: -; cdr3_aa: CASSLRDKISPLHF
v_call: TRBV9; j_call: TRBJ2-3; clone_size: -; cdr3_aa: CASSEASGGLNTQYF
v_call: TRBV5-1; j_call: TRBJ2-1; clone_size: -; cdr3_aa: CASSPRNWVNEQFF
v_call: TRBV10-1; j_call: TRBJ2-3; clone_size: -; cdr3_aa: CASSSRTGKVDTQYF
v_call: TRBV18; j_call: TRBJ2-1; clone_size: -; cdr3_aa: CASSPPFFAAHSYNEQFF
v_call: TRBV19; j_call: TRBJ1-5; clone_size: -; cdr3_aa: CASSTDRGVKSNQPQHF
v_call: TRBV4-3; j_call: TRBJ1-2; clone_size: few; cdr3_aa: CASSQGTGNYGYTF
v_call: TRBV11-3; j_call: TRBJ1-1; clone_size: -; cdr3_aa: CASSLAPGRPLIF
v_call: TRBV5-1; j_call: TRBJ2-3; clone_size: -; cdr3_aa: CASSLARGATDTQYF
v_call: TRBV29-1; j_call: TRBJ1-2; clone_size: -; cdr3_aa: CSVGSGQARNYGYTF
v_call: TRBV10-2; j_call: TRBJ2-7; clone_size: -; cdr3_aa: CASRLAGDSYEQYF
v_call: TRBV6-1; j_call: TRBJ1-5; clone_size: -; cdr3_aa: CASSESWGQPQHF
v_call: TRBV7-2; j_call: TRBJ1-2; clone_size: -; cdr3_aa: CASSSQSGQAPWGYTF